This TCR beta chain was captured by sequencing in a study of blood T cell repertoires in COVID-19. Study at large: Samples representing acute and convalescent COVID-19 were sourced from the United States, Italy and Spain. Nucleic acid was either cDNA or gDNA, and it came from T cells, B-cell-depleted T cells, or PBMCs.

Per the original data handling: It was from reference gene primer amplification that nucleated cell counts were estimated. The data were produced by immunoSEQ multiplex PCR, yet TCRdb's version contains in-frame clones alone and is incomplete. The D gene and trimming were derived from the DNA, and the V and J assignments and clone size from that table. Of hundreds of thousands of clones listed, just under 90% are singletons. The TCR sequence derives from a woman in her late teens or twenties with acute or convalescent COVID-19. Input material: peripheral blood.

CDR3 nucleotides: TGTGCCAGCAGCCCGGGTACTAGCGGCCGTCCCTACGAGCAGTACTTC. Translated: CASSPGTSGRPYEQYF. The chain links TRBV5-4 to TRBJ2-7, with TRBD2 matching 8 bases. CDR1 SGHNT and CDR2 YYREEE come from the germline V gene (reference sequence). After removal of 4 bases from V and 2 bases from J, the junction contained 11 bases not matched to a gene. The CDR3 runs 16 residues.